This T cell receptor beta chain was captured in a study of graft-versus-host responses after intestinal transplantation. Study overall: Tacrolimus plus steroids were given to all recipients for two to three years, preceded by anti-thymocyte globulin induction. Study-level points and caveats: Detection of GvH clones occurred in recipient marrow, and some had their first appearance in ileum or blood. Within allografts, high graft-versus-host to host-versus-graft clonal ratios were seen among patients with graft-donor T cell macrochimerism.

Produced via immunoSEQ multiplex PCR; TCRdb's table is partial and in-frame only. This sample yields around 100,000 clones, of which around 91% are seen a single time; 0.18% belongs to the top ten. The V and J ends lost 0 bases and 2 bases respectively, with 13 bases between them. This CDR3 is built from 16 residues. Germline CDR1 and CDR2: SGHRS and YFSETQ. With respect to this clone: Its specificity is unknown.

The material sequenced was unstimulated CD4+ T cells sorted from spleen or lymph node cells, taken before transplant. The rearrangement links TRBV5-1 to TRBJ2-3; D is perhaps TRBD2 (6 bases). The source is a human donor who was the organ donor for an intestinal transplant. Written as DNA, the CDR3 is TGCGCCAGCAGCTTGGTAGCGGCTAGCCCCACAGATACGCAGTATTTT. Translated: CASSLVAASPTDTQYF.